These 4 T cell receptor beta chains came from one sample sequenced in a study of cytomegalovirus exposure and HLA in healthy donors. Assay used: immunoSEQ multiplex PCR; TCRdb lists only in-frame clones, some missing. This sample has 250,000 to 350,000 clones, with roughly 90% found just once. Material: PBMCs. These receptors were collected from a woman under 30 in good health and CMV-seronegative.

This CDR3 is CASSAQDRAGNQPQHF. CDR3 bases: TGTGCCAGCAGTGCACAGGACAGGGCGGGCAATCAGCCCCAGCATTTT. The genes are TRBV6-1 and TRBJ1-5; 8 bases align to TRBD1. Germline values: CDR1 MNHNS, CDR2 SASEGT. This CDR3 is 16 amino acids long. V dropped 4 bases and J dropped 2; count of bases not matched to a gene: 7.

This clone was observed a single time. This chain uses TRBV5-1 with TRBJ1-1; TRBD1 matches at 7 bases. V trimming: 2 bases; J trimming: 11 bases; junction bases outside the gene matches: 6. This CDR3 region has 12 residues. In germline, CDR1 is SGHRS, CDR2 YFSETQ. The CDR3 spells CASSFDRVGAFF. DNA of the CDR3: TGCGCCAGCAGCTTCGACAGGGTAGGGGCTTTCTTT.

CDR3 amino acids: CASSYALYYEQYF. Here the CDR3 DNA reads TGTGCCAGCAGTTACGCCCTCTACTACGAGCAGTACTTC. The chain is built from TRBV27 and TRBJ2-7, with D hard to call. The ends were cut back, 4 bases at V and 3 bases at J, with 10 bases in the middle. Germline assignment: CDR1 MNHEY and CDR2 SMNVEV (reference sequence). This CDR3 comprises 13 residues.

This chain links TRBV6-5 with TRBJ2-4; D might be TRBD1 (5 bases). CDR3 length: 16 residues. The germline V gene has CDR1 MNHEY and CDR2 SVGAGI. The ends were cut back, 4 bases at V and 0 bases at J, with 13 bases in the middle. The DNA of the CDR3 is TGTGCCAGCAGTTCTCGACGGACACTAGCCAAAAACATTCAGTACTTC. Encoded protein: CASSSRRTLAKNIQYF.